The 14 T cell receptor beta chains given below trace back to one sample, sequenced in a study of control samples from healthy donors and cancer patients. Measured with immunoSEQ multiplex PCR; TCRdb has only the in-frame clones, and not every one. The repertoire holds more than 150,000 clones, roughly 92% seen once, with approximately 0.7% in the top ten. Sequenced material: blood. The receptors derive from a woman aged 30 to 39 in good health.

This clone was counted a single time. The chain combines TRBV30 with TRBJ2-1; no firm D call. This CDR3 spans 13 amino acids. The germline CDR1 and CDR2 sequences are GTSNPN and SVGIG (reference sequence). V was trimmed by 1 base and J by 8 bases, leaving 12 bases between them. CDR3 residues: CAWSASLRDEQFF. CDR3 bases: TGTGCCTGGAGTGCTTCGCTTAGAGATGAGCAGTTCTTC.

The CDR3 sequence: CASTSGQGITEAFF. The CDR3 DNA is TGTGCCAGCACTTCCGGACAGGGAATCACTGAAGCTTTCTTT. The chain couples TRBV2 to TRBJ1-1; 8 bases are shared with TRBD1. CDR1 and CDR2 (germline): SNHLY, FYNNEI. Trimming at V came to 7 bases and at J to 4 bases, leaving 8 bases not matched to a gene. The CDR3 totals 14 residues.

This clone came up once. This chain joins TRBV28 and TRBJ1-5; no reliable D call. This CDR3 is 12 amino acids long. The V and J ends lost 8 bases and 8 bases respectively, with 13 bases between them. Germline loops: CDR1 MDHEN, CDR2 SYDVKM. The CDR3 loop is CASLGGIKPQHF. The CDR3 DNA sequence: TGTGCCAGCCTTGGCGGGATTAAGCCCCAGCATTTT.

V gene TRBV11-2 combines with J gene TRBJ2-5; no reliable D call. This CDR3 has 15 amino acids. Trimming cost V 1 base and J 2 bases, with 11 bases left between them. Germline V lookup: CDR1 SGHAT, CDR2 FQNNGV. The chain's CDR3 is CASSLAATAQETQYF. CDR3 bases: TGTGCCAGCAGCTTAGCTGCTACAGCTCAAGAGACCCAGTACTTC. The full variable domain, completed using reference TRBV11-2 and TRBJ2-5, is EAGVAQSPRYKIIEKRQSVAFWCNPISGHATLYWYQQILGQGPKLLIQFQNNGVVDDSQLPKDRFSAERLKGVDSTLKIQPAKLEDSAVYLCASSLAATAQETQYFGPGTRLLVL.

The chain employs TRBV11-2 and TRBJ2-5, with TRBD1 matching over 8 bases. Germline V lookup: CDR1 SGHAT, CDR2 FQNNGV. CDR3 size: 15 residues. V lost 1 base and J lost 5; bases outside the gene matches: 6. The CDR3 DNA follows: TGTGCCAGCAGCTTAGGGGCAGGGGGCATGGAGACCCAGTACTTC. Translated, it gives CASSLGAGGMETQYF.

The gene calls are TRBV5-1 and TRBJ1-5; D not certain. V lost 0 bases, J lost 3 bases, and 10 bases lay in between. Germline V gene lookup returns CDR1 SGHRS and CDR2 YFSETQ. The CDR3 consists of 15 residues. CDR3 residues: CASSLADPVNQPQHF. Here the CDR3 DNA reads TGCGCCAGCAGCTTGGCGGACCCAGTCAATCAGCCCCAGCATTTT.

In this sample, this clone turned up once. This sequence joins TRBV5-1 and TRBJ1-4; TRBD1 matches 9 bases. The CDR3 is 15 amino acids. The germline gives CDR1 SGHRS, CDR2 YFSETQ. Trimming removed 0 bases from V and 6 bases from J; junction bases left unmatched: 3. This CDR3 is CASSLEDRGYEKLFF. Written as DNA, the CDR3 is TGCGCCAGCAGCTTGGAAGACAGGGGGTATGAAAAACTGTTTTTT. Variable domain in full (rest from reference TRBV5-1 and TRBJ1-4): KAGVTQTPRYLIKTRGQQVTLSCSPISGHRSVSWYQQTPGQGLQFLFEYFSETQRNKGNFPGRFSGRQFSNSRSEMNVSTLELGDSALYLCASSLEDRGYEKLFFGSGTQLSVL.

The genes are TRBV13 and TRBJ1-4, with no clear D. Per the germline V gene, CDR1 is PRHDT and CDR2 is FYEKMQ (reference sequence). The CDR3 contains 13 residues. Trimming shortened V by 5 bases and J by 7 bases, and 11 bases separated the two germline ends. In DNA form, the CDR3 reads TGTGCCAGCAGCCCTGGATCAACTGAAAAACTGTTTTTT. Translating gives CASSPGSTEKLFF.

V is TRBV20-1 and J is TRBJ1-4; tentatively, D is TRBD1 (5 bases). Germline V lookup: CDR1 DFQATT, CDR2 SNEGSKA (reference sequence). The V end was cut by 8 bases, the J end by 8 bases, with 12 bases between. The CDR3 length is 11 residues. The chain's CDR3 is CSFDSGEKLFF. CDR3 bases: TGCAGTTTTGACAGCGGCGAAAAACTGTTTTTT.

J is TRBJ1-3 and V is TRBV11-2, with D hard to call. Trimming stripped 6 bases from V and 3 bases from J, with 9 bases between. The CDR3 runs to 13 residues. Per the germline V gene, CDR1 is SGHAT and CDR2 is FQNNGV. DNA of the CDR3: TGTGCCAGCAGATTGCCGGGTGGAAACACCATATATTTT. Protein: CASRLPGGNTIYF.

This clone has a single count. The gene calls are TRBV20-1 and TRBJ2-7, with D possibly called TRBD1 or TRBD2 (6 bases each). CDR1 is DFQATT, CDR2 SNEGSKA, per germline (reference sequence). The CDR3 contains 11 residues. This CDR3 reads CILDGGGEQYF. The CDR3 DNA is TGCATTCTGGACGGAGGGGGCGAGCAGTACTTC.

Only one count was recorded for this clone. This sequence joins TRBV18 and TRBJ2-2; possible D gene TRBD1, 6 bases. CDR3 size: 16 residues. Germline V gives CDR1 KGHSH, CDR2 LQKENI. The V gene lost 0 bases and the J gene lost 0 bases, with 8 bases spanning the gap. This CDR3 is CASSPPNRANTGELFF. In DNA, the CDR3 is TGTGCCAGCTCACCACCTAACAGGGCGAACACCGGGGAGCTGTTTTTT.

The chain is built from TRBV4-2 and TRBJ1-1, with a possible D match to TRBD1 (5 bases). V lost 0 bases, J lost 4 bases, and 15 bases lay in between. The germline CDR1 and CDR2 sequences are LGHNA and YNFKEQ. The CDR3 length is 16 residues. The CDR3 bases are TGTGCCAGCAGCCAAGATCCGGTGGGGGAGGTCACTGAAGCTTTCTTT. It is translated as CASSQDPVGEVTEAFF.

V is TRBV19 and J is TRBJ2-1; D uncertain. V was trimmed by 4 bases and J by 6 bases, leaving 16 bases between them. Germline V gene data show CDR1 as LNHDA and CDR2 as SQIVND (reference sequence). CDR3 length: 15 amino acids. CDR3 DNA sequence: TGTGCCAGTAGTAGTAGGAGAGTGGGTGGCAATGAGCAGTTCTTC. Amino acid sequence: CASSSRRVGGNEQFF.